This TCR beta chain is from a study of control samples from healthy donors and cancer patients. This clone has just one count. Profiled with immunoSEQ multiplex PCR; TCRdb holds only in-frame clones, not every one. The sample yields 100,000 to 150,000 clones, 90% to 95% seen once. CDR1 LGHNA and CDR2 YSLEER come from the germline V gene. The CDR3 contains 20 residues. The J segment lost 0 bases and the V segment lost 0 bases, leaving 14 bases of the junction unmatched. This receptor was identified in a woman aged 18-29 years in good health. J is TRBJ2-3 and V is TRBV4-3; 8 nucleotides match TRBD2. Sequencing was carried out using blood. The CDR3 bases are TGCGCCAGCAGCCAAGATCCCGTGCGGGGGGCTAAATCTAGCACAGATACGCAGTATTTT. Translating gives CASSQDPVRGAKSSTDTQYF.